This T cell receptor beta chain was found in a study of cytomegalovirus exposure and HLA in healthy donors. Vbeta (60) and Jbeta (13) primers were used in the PCR. Assay: immunoSEQ multiplex PCR; the TCRdb copy retains only in-frame clones and omits some. The sample includes about 190,000 clones, around 80% seen only once; the top ten take around 2%. Germline V gene data show CDR1 as SGHTA and CDR2 as FQGTGA. The V gene end was trimmed by 5 bases and the J gene end by 3 bases; junction bases not matched to a gene: 8. The CDR3 totals 16 residues. On this clone itself: What it binds is not known.

Findings and caveats of the study: Later work found that TCR association rates differed between HLA loci; DRB1 had the most and HLA-C the fewest.

This clonotype was obtained from a woman aged 18-35 years in good health and CMV-seropositive. The sample consisted of PBMCs. This chain links TRBV7-3 with TRBJ2-2; 8 positions match TRBD2. The CDR3 DNA is TGTGCCAGCAGCCCCCGGGGGGGCAGGGACACCGGGGAGCTGTTTTTT. Amino acids: CASSPRGGRDTGELFF.